This entry concerns a single T cell receptor beta chain. Its target is not known. The V gene's germline CDR1 is LNHDA and CDR2 SQIVND (reference sequence). The V end lost 1 base, the J end lost 9 bases, and 12 bases lay between the germline ends. CDR3 length equals 13 residues. This specimen comes from a study of cytotoxic CD8 clonotypes in ibrutinib-treated CLL. The wider study: When averaged across all of the samples, the counts came to roughly 250,000 productive templates and some 93,000 productive rearrangements.

Profiling relied on immunoSEQ multiplex PCR, and the TCRdb table lists in-frame clones only, not all of them. Counted here are 11,000 to 15,000 clones, approximately 60% occurring once; the ten biggest clones make up approximately 40%. Study-level findings and limits: Clonality went higher at ibrutinib response and then dropped back toward baseline at progression.

This clonotype was sampled from a human donor with chronic lymphocytic leukemia. Here the sequenced sample was PBMCs, taken before ibrutinib treatment. V gene TRBV19 combines with J gene TRBJ1-1; weak D call: TRBD1 (6 bases). The CDR3 sequence: CASSIAEDSKAFF. As DNA, the CDR3 is TGTGCCAGTAGTATAGCGGAGGACAGTAAAGCTTTCTTT.